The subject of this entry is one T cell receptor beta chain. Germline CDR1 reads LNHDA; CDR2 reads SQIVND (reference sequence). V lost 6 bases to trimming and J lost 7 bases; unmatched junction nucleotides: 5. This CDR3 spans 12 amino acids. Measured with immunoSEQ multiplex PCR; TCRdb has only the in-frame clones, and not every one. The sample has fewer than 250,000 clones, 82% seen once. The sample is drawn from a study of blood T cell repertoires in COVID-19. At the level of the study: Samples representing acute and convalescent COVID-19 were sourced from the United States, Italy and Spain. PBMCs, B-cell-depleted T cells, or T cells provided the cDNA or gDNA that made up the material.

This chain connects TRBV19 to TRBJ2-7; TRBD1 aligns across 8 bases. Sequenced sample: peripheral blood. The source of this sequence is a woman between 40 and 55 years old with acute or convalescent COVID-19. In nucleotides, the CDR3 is TGTGCCAGTAGCGGCAGGGGGCTGGAGCAGTACTTC. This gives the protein CASSGRGLEQYF.